A selection of T cell receptor beta chains follows, all from one sample in a study of blood T cell repertoires in COVID-19. Data came from immunoSEQ multiplex PCR; TCRdb stores just in-frame clones and leaves some out. The sample has more than 95,000 clones, around 84% seen once. The specimen was peripheral blood. The receptor source for this set is a human donor in a cohort sampled during active COVID-19. The CDR3 runs from the conserved cysteine through the conserved F or W. Each record gives: D gene, clone size, J gene, V gene, CDR3 DNA, CDR3 protein. The D gene is left open where the match is weak. Expanded clones are given a class, and other clones once, few, many or no size at all.

>TRBD1|NA|TRBJ2-7|TRBV6-5
TGTGCCAGCAGACGACAGGGGATATACGAGCAGTACTTC
CASRRQGIYEQYF
>NA|few|TRBJ1-6|TRBV19
TGTGCCAGTAGTATATGGCCCGGGTCAACGACCTCACCCCTCCACTTT
CASSIWPGSTTSPLHF
>TRBD1|once|TRBJ1-1|TRBV3-1/TRBV3-2
TGTGCCAGCACCGCAGGGGGTAGAGGTCCTGAAGCTTTCTTT
CASTAGGRGPEAFF
>NA|NA|TRBJ1-4|TRBV7-8
TGTGCCAGCAGCCCCCCCGGGGTTCGGGGTGAAAAACTGTTTTTT
CASSPPGVRGEKLFF
>TRBD1|NA|TRBJ1-1|TRBV5-1
TGCGCCAGCAGGGAGACAGGGAGGACTGAAGCTTTCTTT
CASRETGRTEAFF
>NA|once|TRBJ2-3|TRBV5-6
TGTGCCAGCGCAGCTCGAGGGGGTAGGAGCACAGATACGCAGTATTTT
CASAARGGRSTDTQYF
>TRBD1|NA|TRBJ1-6|TRBV28
TGTGCCAGCAGTTCTACCGACAGGGGGCATAATTCACCCCTCCACTTT
CASSSTDRGHNSPLHF
>TRBD2|NA|TRBJ2-1|TRBV11-3
TGTGCCAGCAACCCAGCGGGGACGACTTACAATGAGCAGTTCTTC
CASNPAGTTYNEQFF
>NA|NA|TRBJ2-3|TRBV7-2
TGTGCCAGCACCCGGCCGCTAGCGACGGATACGCAGTATTTT
CASTRPLATDTQYF
>NA|NA|TRBJ1-1|TRBV5-6
TGTGCCAGCAGCTTGGGCGCGGGCAGGAACACTGAAGCTTTCTTT
CASSLGAGRNTEAFF
>NA|NA|TRBJ1-1|TRBV6-5
TGTGCCAGCAGCCAACGGACAGCCTTGAACACTGAAGCTTTCTTT
CASSQRTALNTEAFF
>NA|NA|TRBJ2-7|TRBV6-5
TGTGCCAGCAGGCAGCGGGCATTCTCCTACGAGCAGTACTTC
CASRQRAFSYEQYF
>NA|once|TRBJ2-5|TRBV6-5
TGTGCCAGCAGTTACGGCTACCAAGAGACCCAGTACTTC
CASSYGYQETQYF
>TRBD1|once|TRBJ2-4|TRBV7-9
TGTGCCAGCAGCACCCAGGACAGGTGGAAAAACATTCAGTACTTC
CASSTQDRWKNIQYF
>TRBD2|NA|TRBJ2-7|TRBV4-1
TGCGCCAGCAGCCAAGATAAGCCCTCTAGCGGGGGAGGTCACGAGCAGTACTTC
CASSQDKPSSGGGHEQYF
>NA|NA|TRBJ2-7|TRBV25-1
TGTGCCAGCAGTCCCACCCCCGAGACAGGCTCCTACGAGCAGTACTTC
CASSPTPETGSYEQYF
>TRBD2|NA|TRBJ2-7|TRBV3-1/TRBV3-2
TGTGCCAGCAGCCAACGGCGGCAGCCGGGGGGCTACGAGCAGTACTTC
CASSQRRQPGGYEQYF
>TRBD1|NA|TRBJ1-2|TRBV5-6
TGTGCCAGCAGCTATGCGGACAGGGGCATCTATGGCTACACCTTC
CASSYADRGIYGYTF
>NA|NA|TRBJ2-7|TRBV19
TGTGCCAGTAGTATAGCCTCCAGATACGAGCAGTACTTC
CASSIASRYEQYF
>TRBD1|NA|TRBJ1-2|TRBV6-5
TGTGCCAGCAGTCTAGATACAGGGGGCCGCTATGGCTACACCTTC
CASSLDTGGRYGYTF
>TRBD2|NA|TRBJ2-3|TRBV7-6
TGTGCCAGCAGCTTAGTAGGGGTGACTAGCGGATTCACAGATACGCAGTATTTT
CASSLVGVTSGFTDTQYF
>NA|NA|TRBJ2-3|TRBV11-2
TGTGCCAGCAGCTTAACCAGGTACCAAAACACAGATACGCAGTATTTT
CASSLTRYQNTDTQYF
>TRBD1|once|TRBJ1-3|TRBV18
TGTGCCAGCTCAGAGAGACAGGGGAATACTGGAAACACCATATATTTT
CASSERQGNTGNTIYF
>NA|NA|TRBJ1-1|TRBV29-1
TGCAGCGTTGTCTGGGCTCAGGTAGGTGAAGCTTTCTTT
CSVVWAQVGEAFF
>NA|few|TRBJ1-2|TRBV19
TGTGCCAGTAGTATAGGCGGAAAGACTCACGCTGGCTATGGCTACACCTTC
CASSIGGKTHAGYGYTF
>TRBD1|NA|TRBJ1-2|TRBV4-2
TGTGCCAGCAGCCCACTATTCGACAGGGGTGTCGGCTACACCTTC
CASSPLFDRGVGYTF
>NA|NA|TRBJ2-7|TRBV11-3
TGTGCCAGCAGCTCAACAGGGAAGGGCCACGAGCAGTACTTC
CASSSTGKGHEQYF
>NA|NA|TRBJ1-1|TRBV6-5
TGTGCCAGCAGAGGGGCGGCGGACATGAACACTGAAGCTTTCTTT
CASRGAADMNTEAFF
>NA|NA|TRBJ1-1|TRBV6-2/TRBV6-3
TGTGCCAGCAGTTACTCGACAGGAACTGAAGCTTTCTTT
CASSYSTGTEAFF
>TRBD2|NA|TRBJ2-3|TRBV9
TGTGCCAGCAGCGTATTCAGCGGGGGTTCAGATACGCAGTATTTT
CASSVFSGGSDTQYF
>NA|NA|TRBJ1-6|TRBV7-2
TGTGCCAGCAGCTCGACCGGGACATCAAATTCACCCCTCCACTTT
CASSSTGTSNSPLHF
>NA|NA|TRBJ1-1|TRBV5-6
TGTGCCAGCAGCCTCCCAGGCGCTGCCGGTGAAGCTTTCTTT
CASSLPGAAGEAFF
>NA|NA|TRBJ2-3|TRBV24-1
TGTGCCACCAGTGATTCAGGAACAGATACGCAGTATTTT
CATSDSGTDTQYF
>NA|NA|TRBJ1-6|TRBV5-4
TGTGCCAGCAGCTTGGGGAGAGACTATAATTCACCCCTCCACTTT
CASSLGRDYNSPLHF
>TRBD1|NA|TRBJ2-3|TRBV18
TGTGCCAGCTCCCCTCGGACAGGGCGTCGGGATACGCAGTATTTT
CASSPRTGRRDTQYF
>NA|NA|TRBJ1-1|TRBV9
TGTGCCAGCAGCGTTAGACAGCTGAACACTGAAGCTTTCTTT
CASSVRQLNTEAFF
>TRBD1|NA|TRBJ1-1|TRBV5-1
TGCGCCAGCAGTCCGGGACAGGGGCCGAACACTGAAGCTTTCTTT
CASSPGQGPNTEAFF
>NA|once|TRBJ2-7|TRBV15
TGTGCCACCAGCAGAACAAACGAGCAGTACTTC
CATSRTNEQYF
>TRBD1|NA|TRBJ1-2|TRBV28
TGTGCCAGCAGAACAGGGGGCGAACCTTCCGGCTACACCTTC
CASRTGGEPSGYTF
>NA|NA|TRBJ2-5|TRBV6-5
TGTGCCAGCATATTTAGGGGACAAGAGACCCAGTACTTC
CASIFRGQETQYF
>TRBD1|NA|TRBJ1-2|TRBV14
TGTGCCAGCAGCCACGGACAGGGGGCCGGCTACTATGGCTACACCTTC
CASSHGQGAGYYGYTF